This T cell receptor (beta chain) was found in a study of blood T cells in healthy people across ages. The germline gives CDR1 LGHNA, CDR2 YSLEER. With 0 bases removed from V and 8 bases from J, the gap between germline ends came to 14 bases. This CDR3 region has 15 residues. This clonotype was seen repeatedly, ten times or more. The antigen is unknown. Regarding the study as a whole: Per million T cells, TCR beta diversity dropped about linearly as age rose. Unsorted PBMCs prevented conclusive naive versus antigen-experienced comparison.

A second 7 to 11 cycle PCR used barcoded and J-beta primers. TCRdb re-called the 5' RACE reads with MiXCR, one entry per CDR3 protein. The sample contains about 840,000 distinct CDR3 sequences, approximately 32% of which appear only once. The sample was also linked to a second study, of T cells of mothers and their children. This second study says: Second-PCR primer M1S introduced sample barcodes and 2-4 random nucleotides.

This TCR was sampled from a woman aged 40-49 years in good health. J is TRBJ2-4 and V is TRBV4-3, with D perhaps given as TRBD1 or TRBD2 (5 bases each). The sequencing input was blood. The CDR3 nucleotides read TGCGCCAGCAGCCAAGACACCTCCCTGGGGGACATTCAGTACTTC. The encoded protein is CASSQDTSLGDIQYF.